This T cell receptor (beta chain) is drawn from a study of CD8+ T cells in alopecia areata. On the study more broadly: Patients remained on tofacitinib for 6 to 18 months and then went 6 months without it.

CDR3 length: 11 residues. Trimming took off 1 base at V and 3 bases at J, with 1 base between the two ends. Germline V gene lookup returns CDR1 SGHTA and CDR2 FQGNSA. Regarding treatment: oral pan-JAK inhibitor, 5-10 mg twice daily. Extracted from the samples, RNA was reverse transcribed into cDNA to serve as the sequencing template. Sequenced by immunoSEQ multiplex PCR; TCRdb stores in-frame clones only, minus some. The table has 150,000 to 200,000 clones, roughly 60% seen once; the top ten hold 0.85% to 1.3%. Study-wide results and limits: Many expanded lesional clones persisted in scalp and blood during tofacitinib.

With respect to this clone: Its antigen remains unidentified. Other nucleotide sequences in the sample specify the same CDR3.

The origin of this receptor is a human donor with alopecia areata. This chain links TRBV7-2 with TRBJ2-7, with D unresolved. Sequencing was performed on CD4+ T cells sorted from blood, taken at week 24, from a patient treated with tofacitinib. Here the CDR3 DNA reads TGTGCCAGCAGCTTAGACTACGAGCAGTACTTC. This sequence encodes CASSLDYEQYF.